These T cell receptor beta chains were read from a single sample in a study of beta chain features in type 1 diabetes. Sequencing used immunoSEQ multiplex PCR; TCRdb keeps in-frame clones, though not all of them. The sample consists of 25,000 to 30,000 clones, 45% to 65% of them appearing once. Sequencing was carried out using Tregs from blood. The origin of the receptors is a woman between 18 and 29 years old with type 1 diabetes. Each CDR3 is given with its conserved first and last residue. A D gene is named only where the DNA matches it firmly. Expanded clones get a size class; other rows say once, few or many, or leave the size out.

d_call j_call clone_size v_call cdr3_aa cdr3_nt
TRBD1 TRBJ1-4 . TRBV7-2 CASSRTGYNEKLFF TGTGCCAGCAGCCGGACAGGGTATAATGAAAAACTGTTTTTT
TRBD1 TRBJ1-2 . TRBV5-6 CASSCYLITGDCGYTF TGTGCCAGCAGCTGCTATTTAATTACAGGGGATTGTGGCTACACCTTC
TRBD2 TRBJ2-5 . TRBV9 CASSVSGREETQYF TGTGCCAGCAGCGTTAGCGGGAGGGAAGAGACCCAGTACTTC
. TRBJ2-3 . TRBV6-1 CASTGTDTQYF TGTGCCAGCACAGGGACAGATACGCAGTATTTT
TRBD2 TRBJ2-5 . TRBV4-3 CASSQSISTSGETQYF TGCGCCAGCAGCCAATCGATCTCGACTAGCGGGGAGACCCAGTACTTC
TRBD1 TRBJ2-4 . TRBV18 CASSPASGQGAWSAKNIQYF TGTGCCAGCTCACCAGCCTCGGGACAGGGGGCTTGGTCAGCCAAAAACATTCAGTACTTC
. TRBJ2-4 . TRBV7-2 CASSLSLAKNIQYF TGTGCCAGCAGCCTGTCACTAGCCAAAAACATTCAGTACTTC
. TRBJ1-2 . TRBV7-2 CASSNSNYGYTF TGTGCCAGCAGCAATAGTAACTATGGCTACACCTTC
. TRBJ2-1 once TRBV6-1 CASSGLSSYNEQFF TGTGCCAGCAGTGGTCTTAGCTCCTACAATGAGCAGTTCTTC
TRBD2 TRBJ2-1 few TRBV5-1 CASKIVSGSGNEQFF TGCGCCAGCAAGATCGTTAGCGGGAGCGGAAATGAGCAGTTCTTC
TRBD1 TRBJ1-1 . TRBV2 CASRGQGRTEAFF TGTGCCAGCAGGGGACAGGGAAGAACTGAAGCTTTCTTT
. TRBJ1-3 . TRBV30 CAWSKKTGSGNTIYF TGTGCCTGGAGTAAGAAGACAGGCTCTGGAAACACCATATATTTT
. TRBJ2-3 . TRBV19 CASSITRGLDTQYF TGTGCCAGTAGTATTACCAGGGGATTAGATACGCAGTATTTT
TRBD1 TRBJ1-2 . TRBV7-2 CASSPRQGATPNYGYTF TGTGCCAGCAGCCCGCGACAGGGGGCAACTCCTAACTATGGCTACACCTTC
TRBD1 TRBJ2-7 . TRBV7-8 CASSLTGVEQYF TGTGCCAGCAGCTTAACAGGGGTCGAGCAGTACTTC
TRBD1 TRBJ2-3 . TRBV7-8 CASSLLLGQGLAQSDTQYF TGTGCCAGCAGCTTACTCTTGGGACAGGGATTGGCACAGTCAGATACGCAGTATTTT
. TRBJ1-2 . TRBV30 CAWSRQVPPYGYTF TGTGCCTGGAGTCGACAGGTGCCCCCCTATGGCTACACCTTC
TRBD2 TRBJ2-1 . TRBV15 CATSRDTREVRFF TGCGCCACCAGCAGAGATACCCGGGAGGTGAGGTTCTTC
. TRBJ2-1 . TRBV7-2 CASSLSRGRNNEQFF TGTGCCAGCAGCTTAAGCAGGGGTAGAAACAATGAGCAGTTCTTC
TRBD1 TRBJ1-1 . TRBV4-3 CASSQDRDSRDPEAFF TGCGCCAGCAGCCAGGACAGGGACAGTCGGGACCCTGAAGCTTTCTTT
. TRBJ2-7 . TRBV29-1 CSVGTNSYEQYF TGCAGCGTGGGGACAAACTCCTACGAGCAGTACTTC
. TRBJ1-1 few TRBV28 CASSHRQAPMF TGTGCCAGCAGTCACCGACAGGCCCCTATGTTT
. TRBJ1-1 . TRBV28 CASVNLADTEAFF TGTGCCAGCGTAAACCTGGCGGACACTGAAGCTTTCTTT
. TRBJ2-2 . TRBV7-2 CASSTARTGAAGELFF TGTGCCAGCAGCACCGCCCGGACGGGAGCGGCCGGGGAGCTGTTTTTT
. TRBJ1-1 few TRBV6-6 CASSKGPPSGTEAFF TGTGCCAGCAGTAAGGGGCCCCCTTCTGGCACTGAAGCTTTCTTT
. TRBJ2-6 . TRBV29-1 CSVSAVSGSGANVLTF TGCAGCGTGTCAGCCGTCTCAGGGTCTGGGGCCAACGTCCTGACTTTC
. TRBJ2-5 . TRBV28 CASSLGQKETQYF TGTGCCAGCAGTTTGGGCCAGAAAGAGACCCAGTACTTC
TRBD1 TRBJ1-2 . TRBV19 CASSPGTVYGYTF TGTGCCAGTAGTCCGGGGACAGTCTATGGCTACACCTTC
. TRBJ2-1 . TRBV27 CASSLSPITSLWNEQFF TGTGCCAGCAGTTTATCTCCAATCACGAGCCTCTGGAATGAGCAGTTCTTC
. TRBJ2-1 once TRBV5-8 CASSFPTGPYNEQFF TGTGCCAGCAGCTTTCCGACAGGTCCCTACAATGAGCAGTTCTTC
TRBD1 TRBJ1-1 . TRBV18 CASSQETGGTMNTEAFF TGTGCCAGCTCACAGGAAACAGGGGGTACTATGAACACTGAAGCTTTCTTT
. TRBJ2-1 once TRBV6-1 CASRVTGKNEQFF TGTGCCAGCAGAGTAACGGGGAAAAATGAGCAGTTCTTC
TRBD2 TRBJ2-1 once TRBV2 CASSEALAGGKRGFF TGTGCCAGCAGTGAAGCGCTAGCGGGAGGAAAGAGGGGGTTCTTC
TRBD1 TRBJ2-5 few TRBV13 CASSLAFRQGGETQYF TGTGCCAGCAGCTTAGCTTTCCGACAGGGCGGAGAGACCCAGTACTTC
. TRBJ2-7 . TRBV7-6 CASSLSFGGEQYF TGTGCCAGCAGCTTATCGTTCGGAGGCGAGCAGTACTTC
TRBD2 TRBJ2-1 . TRBV11-2 CASSLDGVAGGNEQFF TGTGCCAGCAGCTTAGACGGGGTTGCGGGAGGCAATGAGCAGTTCTTC
. TRBJ1-3 once TRBV27 CASSLAGRAGNTIYF TGTGCCAGCAGTCTCGCCGGGAGAGCTGGAAACACCATATATTTT